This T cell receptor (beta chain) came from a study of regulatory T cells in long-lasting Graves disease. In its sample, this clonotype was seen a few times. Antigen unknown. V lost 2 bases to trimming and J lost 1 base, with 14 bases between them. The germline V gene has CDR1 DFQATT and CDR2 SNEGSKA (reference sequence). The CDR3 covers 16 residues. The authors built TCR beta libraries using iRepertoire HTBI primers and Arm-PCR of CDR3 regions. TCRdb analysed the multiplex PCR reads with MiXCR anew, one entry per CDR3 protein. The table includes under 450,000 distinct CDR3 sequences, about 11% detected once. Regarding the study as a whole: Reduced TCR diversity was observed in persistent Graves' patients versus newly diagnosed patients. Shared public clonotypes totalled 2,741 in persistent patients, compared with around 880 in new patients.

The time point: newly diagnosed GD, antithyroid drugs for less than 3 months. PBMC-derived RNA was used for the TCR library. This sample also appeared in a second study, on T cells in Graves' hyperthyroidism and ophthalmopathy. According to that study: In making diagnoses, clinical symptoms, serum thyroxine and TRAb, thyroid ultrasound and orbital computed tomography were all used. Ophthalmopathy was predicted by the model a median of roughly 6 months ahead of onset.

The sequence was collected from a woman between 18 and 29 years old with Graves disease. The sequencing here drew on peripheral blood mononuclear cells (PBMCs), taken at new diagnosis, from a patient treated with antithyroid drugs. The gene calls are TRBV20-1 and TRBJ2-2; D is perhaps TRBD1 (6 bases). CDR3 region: CSARNTGIGNTGELFF. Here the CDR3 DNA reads TGCAGTGCTAGAAACACAGGGATAGGGAACACCGGGGAGCTGTTTTTT.